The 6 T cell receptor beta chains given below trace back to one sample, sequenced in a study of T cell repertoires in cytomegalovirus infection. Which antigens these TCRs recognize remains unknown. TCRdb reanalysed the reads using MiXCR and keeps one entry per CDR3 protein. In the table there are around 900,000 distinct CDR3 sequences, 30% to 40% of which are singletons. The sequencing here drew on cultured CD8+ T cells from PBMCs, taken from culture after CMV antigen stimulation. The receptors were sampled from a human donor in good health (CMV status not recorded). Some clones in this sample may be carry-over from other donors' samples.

The CDR3 DNA reads as TGCAGTGGTCGGGACTTTATGAATCCCAAAAACATTCAGTACTTC. Protein: CSGRDFMNPKNIQYF. V gene TRBV20-1 combines with J gene TRBJ2-4; a possible D gene is TRBD2 (6 bases). CDR3 size: 15 residues. CDR1 and CDR2 (germline): DFQATT, SNEGSKA (reference sequence). Trimming removed 7 bases at V and 2 bases at J, with 18 bases between.

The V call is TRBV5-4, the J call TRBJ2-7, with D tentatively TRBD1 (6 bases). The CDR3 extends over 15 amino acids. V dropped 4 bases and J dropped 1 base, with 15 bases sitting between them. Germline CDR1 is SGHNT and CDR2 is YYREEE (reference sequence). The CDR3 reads CASSVGSTGSYEQYV. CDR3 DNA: TGTGCCAGCAGCGTTGGGAGTACAGGGTCCTACGAGCAGTACGTC.

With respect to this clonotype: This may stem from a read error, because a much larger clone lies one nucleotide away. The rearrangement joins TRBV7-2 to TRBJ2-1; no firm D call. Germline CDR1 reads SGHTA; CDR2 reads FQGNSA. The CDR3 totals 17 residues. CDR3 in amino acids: CASSLPFDGSSYNEQSF. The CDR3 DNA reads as TGTGCCAGCAGCTTGCCGTTCGACGGAAGCTCCTACAATGAGCAGTCCTTC.

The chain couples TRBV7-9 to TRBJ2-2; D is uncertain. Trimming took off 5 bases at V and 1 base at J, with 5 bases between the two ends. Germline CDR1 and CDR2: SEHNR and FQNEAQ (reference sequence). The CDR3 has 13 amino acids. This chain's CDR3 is CASSIRNTGELFF. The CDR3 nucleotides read TGTGCCAGCAGCATTAGGAACACCGGGGAGCTGTTTTTT. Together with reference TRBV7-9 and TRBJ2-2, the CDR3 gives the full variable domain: DTGVSQNPRHKITKRGQNVTFRCDPISEHNRLYWYRQTLGQGPEFLTYFQNEAQLEKSRLLSDRFSAERPKGSFSTLEIQRTEQGDSAMYLCASSIRNTGELFFGEGSRLTVL.

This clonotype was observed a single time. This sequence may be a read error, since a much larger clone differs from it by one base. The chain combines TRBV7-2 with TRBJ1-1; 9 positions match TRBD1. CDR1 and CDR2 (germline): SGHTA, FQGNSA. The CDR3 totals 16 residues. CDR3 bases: TGTGCCGGCAGCTTAGAGGGGGGACAGGGGAACACTGAAGCTTTCTTT. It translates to CAGSLEGGQGNTEAFF.

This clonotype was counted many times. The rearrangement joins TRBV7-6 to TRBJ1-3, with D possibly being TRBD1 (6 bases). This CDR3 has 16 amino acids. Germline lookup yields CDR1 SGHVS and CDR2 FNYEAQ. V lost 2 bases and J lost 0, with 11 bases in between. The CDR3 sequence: CASSLRTGSSGNTIYF. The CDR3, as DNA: TGTGCCAGCAGCTTACGAACAGGGAGCTCTGGAAACACCATATATTTT.